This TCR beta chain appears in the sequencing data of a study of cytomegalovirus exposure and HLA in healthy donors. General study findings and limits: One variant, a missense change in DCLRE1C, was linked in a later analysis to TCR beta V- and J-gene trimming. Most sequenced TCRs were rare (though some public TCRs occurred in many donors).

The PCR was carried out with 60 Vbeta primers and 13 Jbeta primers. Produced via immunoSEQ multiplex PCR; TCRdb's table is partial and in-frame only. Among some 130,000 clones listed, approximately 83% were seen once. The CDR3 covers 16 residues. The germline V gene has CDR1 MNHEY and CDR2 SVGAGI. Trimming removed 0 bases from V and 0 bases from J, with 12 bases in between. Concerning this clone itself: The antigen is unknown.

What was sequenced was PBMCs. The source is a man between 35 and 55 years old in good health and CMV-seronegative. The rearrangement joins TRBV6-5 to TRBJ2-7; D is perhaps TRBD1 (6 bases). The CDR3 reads CASSYSTGGLSYEQYF. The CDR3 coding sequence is TGTGCCAGCAGTTACTCGACAGGCGGCCTCTCCTACGAGCAGTACTTC.